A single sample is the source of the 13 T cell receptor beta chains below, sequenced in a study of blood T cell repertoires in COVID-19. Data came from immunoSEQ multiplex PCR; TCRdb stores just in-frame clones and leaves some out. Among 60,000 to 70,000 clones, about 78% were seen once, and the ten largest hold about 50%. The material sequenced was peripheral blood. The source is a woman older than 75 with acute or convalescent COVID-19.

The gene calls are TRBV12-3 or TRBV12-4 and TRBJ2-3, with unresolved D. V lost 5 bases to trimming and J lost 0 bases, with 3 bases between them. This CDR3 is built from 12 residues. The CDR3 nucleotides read TGTGCCAGCAGTCAAAGCACAGATACGCAGTATTTT. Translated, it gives CASSQSTDTQYF.

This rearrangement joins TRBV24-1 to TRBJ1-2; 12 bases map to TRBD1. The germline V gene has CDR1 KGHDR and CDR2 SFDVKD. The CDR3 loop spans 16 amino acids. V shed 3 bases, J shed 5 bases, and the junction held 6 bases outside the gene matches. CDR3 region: CATSDPGTGGGYGYTF. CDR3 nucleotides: TGTGCCACCAGTGATCCCGGGACAGGGGGCGGGTATGGCTACACCTTC.

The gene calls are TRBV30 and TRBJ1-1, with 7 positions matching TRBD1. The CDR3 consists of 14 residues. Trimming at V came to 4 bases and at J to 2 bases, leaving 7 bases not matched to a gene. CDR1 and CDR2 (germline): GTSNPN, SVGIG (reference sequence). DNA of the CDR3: TGTGCCTGGAACTTGGGACAGATAAACACTGAAGCTTTCTTT. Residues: CAWNLGQINTEAFF.

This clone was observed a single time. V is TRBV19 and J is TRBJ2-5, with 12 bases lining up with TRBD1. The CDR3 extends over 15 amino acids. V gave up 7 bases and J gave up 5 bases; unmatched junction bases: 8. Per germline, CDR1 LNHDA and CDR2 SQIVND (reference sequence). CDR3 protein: CASMQGQGAGETQYF. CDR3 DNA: TGTGCCAGTATGCAGGGACAGGGGGCGGGGGAGACCCAGTACTTC.

The CDR3 bases are TGTGCCACCGCCAGAGAGCGATCCTACAATGAGCAGTTCTTC. It specifies CATARERSYNEQFF. The chain uses TRBV6-4 and TRBJ2-1; no firm D call. Germline values: CDR1 MRHNA, CDR2 SNTAGT. This CDR3 has 14 amino acids. V gave up 10 bases and J gave up 1 base, with 14 bases separating them.

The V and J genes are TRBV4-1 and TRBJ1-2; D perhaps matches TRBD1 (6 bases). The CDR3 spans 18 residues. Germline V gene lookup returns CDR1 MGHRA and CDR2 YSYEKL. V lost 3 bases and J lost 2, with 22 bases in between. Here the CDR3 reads CASSQLQGYPRGNYGYTF. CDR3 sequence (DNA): TGCGCCAGCAGCCAGCTACAGGGTTACCCGAGGGGGAACTATGGCTACACCTTC.

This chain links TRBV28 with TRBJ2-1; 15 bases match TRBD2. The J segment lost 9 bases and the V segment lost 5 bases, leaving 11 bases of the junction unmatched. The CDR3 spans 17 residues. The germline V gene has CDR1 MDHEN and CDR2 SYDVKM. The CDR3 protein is CASSGIGLAGGRSEQFF. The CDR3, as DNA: TGTGCCAGCAGTGGAATCGGACTAGCGGGAGGGAGGAGTGAGCAGTTCTTC.

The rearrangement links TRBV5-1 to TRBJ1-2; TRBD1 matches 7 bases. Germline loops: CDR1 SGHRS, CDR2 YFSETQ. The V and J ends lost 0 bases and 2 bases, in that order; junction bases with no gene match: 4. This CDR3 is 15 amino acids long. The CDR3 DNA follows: TGCGCCAGCAGCTTGGGGACAGGCGAAAACTATGGCTACACCTTC. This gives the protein CASSLGTGENYGYTF.

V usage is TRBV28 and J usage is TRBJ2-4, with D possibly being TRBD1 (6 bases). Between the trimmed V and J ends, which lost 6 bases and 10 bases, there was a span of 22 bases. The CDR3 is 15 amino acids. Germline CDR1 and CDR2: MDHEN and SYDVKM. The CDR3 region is CASRMDSTTARIQYF. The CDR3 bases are TGTGCCAGCAGAATGGACAGTACGACAGCGCGGATTCAGTACTTC.

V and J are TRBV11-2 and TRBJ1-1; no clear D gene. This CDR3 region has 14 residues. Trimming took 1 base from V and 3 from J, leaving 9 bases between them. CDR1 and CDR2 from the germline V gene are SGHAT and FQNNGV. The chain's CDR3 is CASSLGSGHTEAFF. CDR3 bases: TGTGCCAGCAGCTTAGGGAGTGGTCACACTGAAGCTTTCTTT.

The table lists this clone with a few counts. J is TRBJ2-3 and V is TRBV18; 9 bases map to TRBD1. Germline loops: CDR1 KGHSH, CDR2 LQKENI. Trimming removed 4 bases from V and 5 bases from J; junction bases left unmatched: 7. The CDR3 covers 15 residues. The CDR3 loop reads CASSHRDREVDTQYF. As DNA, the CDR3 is TGTGCCAGCTCACACCGGGACAGGGAGGTAGATACGCAGTATTTT.

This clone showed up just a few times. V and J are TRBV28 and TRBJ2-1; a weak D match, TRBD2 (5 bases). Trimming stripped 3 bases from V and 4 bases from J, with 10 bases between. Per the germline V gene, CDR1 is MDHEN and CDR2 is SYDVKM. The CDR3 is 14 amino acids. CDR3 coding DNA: TGTGCCAGCAGTTTGCTAGCAGAATACAATGAGCAGTTCTTC. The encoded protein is CASSLLAEYNEQFF.

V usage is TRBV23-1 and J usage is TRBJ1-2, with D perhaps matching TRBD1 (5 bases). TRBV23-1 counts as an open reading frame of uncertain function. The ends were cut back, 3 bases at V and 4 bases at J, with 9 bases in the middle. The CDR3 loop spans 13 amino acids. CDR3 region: CASSQGHVYGYTF. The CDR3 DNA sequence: TGCGCCAGCAGTCAGGGGCACGTCTATGGCTACACCTTC.